The clone carrying this TCR beta chain came up a few times. Its specificity is unknown. Once obtained from cultured CD4+ T cells, the DNA was sequenced using the Oncomine TCR Beta short-read assay. Cultured CD4+ T cells were the source of extracted genomic DNA. TCRdb reprocessed the PCR reads via MiXCR and lists one record per CDR3 protein. Among about 20,000 distinct CDR3 sequences listed, 50% to 70% were seen once. The V gene's germline CDR1 is MNHEY and CDR2 SMNVEV (reference sequence). V lost 5 bases to trimming and J lost 5 bases; unmatched junction nucleotides: 5. This CDR3 is built from 14 residues. This entry belongs to a study of vaccination and CD4 T cells after COVID-19. Study results and caveats: The study found median SARS-CoV-2-reactive clonotypes rising from approximately 21 to 38, not significantly.

Treatment denoted: approximately 10-day PBMC culture with coronavirus spike peptide pools or control peptides (ViraFEST assay). T cells were expanded with peptide pools, and expanded clonotypes were identified by TCR sequencing. The sequencing used CD4+ T cells from blood, cultured in vitro, collected after SARS-CoV-2 vaccination. The receptor's source is a human donor who had recovered from COVID-19. The gene calls are TRBV27 and TRBJ1-5; 8 bases map to TRBD1. As DNA, the CDR3 is TGTGCCAGCAGTGCCGGACAGGGTGATCAGCCCCAGCATTTT. It encodes CASSAGQGDQPQHF.